The clone carrying this T cell receptor beta chain was found once. Method: immunoSEQ multiplex PCR; TCRdb's copy keeps in-frame clones and lacks some. The sample has over 150,000 clones, approximately 84% seen once. The data were obtained in a study of blood T cell repertoires in COVID-19. Germline CDR1 and CDR2: MGHDK and SYGVNS. The CDR3 totals 12 residues. With 4 bases removed from V and 2 bases from J, the gap between germline ends came to 4 bases. The rearrangement links TRBV25-1 to TRBJ2-3, with D hard to call. The receptor was isolated from a woman aged 60-75 years with COVID-19, enrolled during active disease. The sequencing input was peripheral blood. The CDR3 region has the DNA TGTGCCAGCAGTGGTAACACAGATACGCAGTATTTT. It is translated as CASSGNTDTQYF.